The present TCR beta chain was sequenced within a study of blood T cells in healthy people across ages. Study outcomes and limitations: Expanded clonotype changes were possibly confounded by unknown donor CMV status.

The V end lost 5 bases, the J end lost 2 bases, and 9 bases lay between the germline ends. Germline values: CDR1 MNHEY, CDR2 SVGEGT. The CDR3 length is 14 residues. For the second PCR, which ran for about 6 to 11 cycles, a sample-barcoded 5' primer and a J-beta primer mix were used. Each cDNA molecule received a tag from a template-switch adaptor that had 12 random nucleotides. From the 5' RACE reads, TCRdb called clonotypes with MiXCR, one entry per CDR3 protein. This sample has 550,000 to 600,000 distinct CDR3 sequences; approximately 27% occur once, and the top ten carry less than 20%. For this clonotype: The antigen is not known.

The chain recombines TRBV6-2 or TRBV6-3 with TRBJ2-2; TRBD1 is a possible D gene (6 bases). The receptor was isolated from a woman aged 70-85 years in good health. Sequenced material: blood. This CDR3 is CASSRDKNTGELFF. CDR3 nucleotides: TGTGCCAGCAGTAGGGACAAAAACACCGGGGAGCTGTTTTTT.